Sequencing of this TCR beta chain was carried out in a study of blood T cell repertoires in COVID-19. Study at large: Collection of acute and convalescent COVID-19 samples took place in the United States, Italy and Spain. PBMCs, B-cell-depleted T cells, or T cells were the source of the cDNA or gDNA that made up the material.

In the authors' methods: Estimates of nucleated cell counts were drawn from the amplification of reference gene primers. The repertoire was sequenced with immunoSEQ multiplex PCR; TCRdb's copy has only in-frame clones and lacks some. V, J and clone size derive from that table, while D and trimming were established from the DNA sequence. The sample yields 150,000 or so clones, around 67% seen once. The sample holds a few counts of this clone. The sequence was collected from a woman aged 80 or older with acute or convalescent COVID-19. The specimen was peripheral blood.

The CDR3 is CASSLVYGGFYEQYF. The CDR3 bases are TGTGCCAGCAGCTTAGTTTACGGGGGATTCTACGAGCAGTACTTC. This sequence joins TRBV11-1 and TRBJ2-7; a possible D gene is TRBD2 (6 bases). V was clipped by 1 base and J by 3 bases, with 13 bases between them. Germline V gene data show CDR1 as SGHAT and CDR2 as FQDESV (reference sequence). The CDR3 has 15 residues.